This TCR beta chain is drawn from a study of identical twins (dated by TCRdb to 2015 to 2016). In terms of the full investigation: TCR alpha and beta repertoires from monozygotic twins, unrelated adults of various ages and cord blood were deep-sequenced to test whether fetal clonotypes persist. To rule out contamination, replicate twin experiments were performed at different times with different library preparation protocols. On the study overall, not on this receptor specifically: Invariant T cells such as MAIT and iNKT could partly confound zero-insertion analyses, though diverse VJ usage argued against this for most clonotypes. In monozygotic twins, recombination models systematically underestimated out-of-frame TCR alpha sharing, but the models matched the sharing seen between unrelated individuals. Compared with coincidental sharing between unrelated individuals, an excess of low generation-probability sequences was observed among out-of-frame TCR alpha sequences shared between twins. Abundant cord blood beta clonotypes had fewer insertions, young adult naive repertoires showed a similar but weaker trend, and memory repertoires showed no such trend. Conclusions relied on cross-sectional statistical analysis, since the same donors could not be followed over many years. The excess sharing between twins in beta out-of-frame sequences was weaker because fewer shared sequences reduced the signal-to-noise ratio.

Library creation used 5' RACE. The sample was run on an Illumina HiSeq 2000. Template switching introduced a universal primer binding site; the final cDNA contained a unique molecular identifier, enabling accurate counting of TCR cDNA molecules. First-strand cDNA for TCR alpha and beta chains was synthesized from specific primers in the conserved constant-segment region. To control for contamination, each cDNA library was double barcoded with a SMART-Mk sample barcode plus Illumina barcodes. TruSeq adapter sequences and Illumina sample barcodes were added in two successive PCR steps. The Illumina HiSeq platform was used with custom primers to sequence TCR alpha and beta cDNA libraries. The paper's data handling went like this. MiGEC processed the raw reads to extract unique molecular identifiers, while MiXCR was used to determine the CDR3 positions. Recombination models were inferred per individual with the repgenHMM and IGoR tools using an EM algorithm. The tcR package in R was used for shared clonotype analysis, with sharing normalized by the product of cloneset sizes. Out-of-frame nonproductive sequences were analyzed to study raw recombination free of thymic and clonal selection effects. The public reads were run again by TCRdb, first through fastp at Q25 and then through MiXCR, and only productive beta chains were kept. Here each entry gathers all rows of one CDR3 protein and keeps the most common genes and DNA. The V and J calls follow TCRdb's processing rather than the paper's. For this sample the table gives a few hundred thousand distinct CDR3 sequences, of which roughly 24% were detected only once. The ten largest clones take up roughly 2.8% of the sample.

The table lists this clonotype with a count of one. The clone's antigen remains unknown. The input lacks base qualities; no much larger clone sits a single base away. Only healthy Caucasian donors were included. Three pairs of female monozygotic twins, all aged about 18 to 30 years, made up the twin cohort. Positive isolation kits from Invitrogen were used to isolate the CD4+ and CD8+ T cell populations. According to the germline V gene (reference sequence), CDR1 reads SEHNR and CDR2 reads FQNEAQ. V and J are truncated by 2 bases and 7 bases respectively, leaving an intervening sequence of 5 bases. The CDR3 has 12 amino acids, counting the end cysteine and phenylalanine. Here the CDR3 DNA is all that survives: 36 bases in frame from base 1. The data also belong to a second study, concerning T cells expressing NK-cell markers. The second investigation adds: Three sorted T-cell subsets (CD3+CD56+NKG2C+, CD3+CD56+NKG2C- and CD3+CD56-NKG2C+) from roughly 8 donors had their TCR beta-chain repertoires profiled. Of the eight sequenced donors, seven were found to be HCMV-seropositive and one was found to be HCMV-seronegative. In several experiments an anti-gammadeltaTCR antibody was added to restrict sorting to alphabetaTCR-expressing T cells. In six or seven donors, the dominant CD3+CD56+NKG2C+ clonotypes ranked among the top 10 CD8+ clonotypes, making up 1.0-7.0% of CD8+ T cells. Those dominant clonotypes were again the most abundant among CD3+CD56-NKG2C+ cells in a few donors, at 28.3-60.1%. Whether the expanded NKG2C-expressing T cell clones were specific for HCMV antigens was left unclear. The study sequenced eight donors, all healthy volunteers chosen at random: three men and five women. To determine HCMV serostatus, a commercial ELISA kit was used to detect HCMV-specific IgG in serum. MIGEC was used to demultiplex reads and group the reads by UMI, and MiTCR was used to assemble and quantify clonotypes. To remove erroneous sequences, TCR cDNA sequences were retained only when supported by two or more reads. Downstream repertoire analysis used the tcR package, and clonotypes were matched across fractions by CDR3 nucleotide sequence plus V segment. Antigen specificity was annotated against VDJdb with VDJmatch, allowing one amino acid substitution in CDR3.

The TCR originated in a woman aged 18 to 35 in good health. Rearrangement joined TRBV7-9 to TRBJ2-2; the D gene is unclear. The sequenced sample was CD4+ T cells sorted from blood. The DNA is as follows: TGTGCCAGCAGCTTAAATATCGGGGAGCTGTTTTTT. Its translation is CASSLNIGELFF. With all but the CDR3 taken from the reference TRBV7-9 and TRBJ2-2 genes, the full variable domain is: DTGVSQNPRHKITKRGQNVTFRCDPISEHNRLYWYRQTLGQGPEFLTYFQNEAQLEKSRLLSDRFSAERPKGSFSTLEIQRTEQGDSAMYLCASSLNIGELFFGEGSRLTVL.